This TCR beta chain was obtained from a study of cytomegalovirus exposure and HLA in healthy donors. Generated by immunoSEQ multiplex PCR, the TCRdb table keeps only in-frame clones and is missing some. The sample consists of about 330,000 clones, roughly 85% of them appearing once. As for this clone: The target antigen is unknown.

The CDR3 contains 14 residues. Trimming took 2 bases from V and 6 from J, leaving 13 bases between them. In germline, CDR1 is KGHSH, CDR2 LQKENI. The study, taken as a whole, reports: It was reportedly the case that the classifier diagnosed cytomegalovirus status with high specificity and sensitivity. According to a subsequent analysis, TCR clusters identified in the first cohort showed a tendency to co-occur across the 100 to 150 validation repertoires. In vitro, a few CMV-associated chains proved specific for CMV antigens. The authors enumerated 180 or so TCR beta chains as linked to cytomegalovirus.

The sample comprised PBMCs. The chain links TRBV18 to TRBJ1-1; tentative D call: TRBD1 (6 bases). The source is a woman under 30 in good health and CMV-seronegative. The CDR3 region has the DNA TGTGCCAGCTCACCAATGGACAGTGCAGCTGAAGCTTTCTTT. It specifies CASSPMDSAAEAFF.